These T cell receptor beta chains were read from a single sample in a study of cytomegalovirus exposure and HLA in healthy donors. Repertoires were generated with immunoSEQ multiplex PCR, while TCRdb's copy carries only in-frame clones and drops some. The sample comprises some 160,000 clones, over 70% of which are singletons, and 7% rests with the top ten. The specimen sequenced was PBMCs. The receptors derive from a woman in her 40s in good health and CMV-seropositive. CDR3s include the opening cysteine and the closing phenylalanine or tryptophan. D genes are given only for firm matches. A clone size is listed for some rows: how often the clone was seen (once, few, many), or a class if it is expanded.

v_call	clone_size	j_call	d_call	cdr3_nt	cdr3_aa
TRBV7-2	-	TRBJ1-1	-	TGTGCCAGCAGCTTATGGCGAAGCGAGGCTTTCTTT	CASSLWRSEAFF
TRBV2	-	TRBJ2-3	-	TGTGCCAGCAGTCCGAGAGGCACAGATACGCAGTATTTT	CASSPRGTDTQYF
TRBV30	-	TRBJ2-3	TRBD1	TGTGCCTGGAGTGTCACAGGGGGGTGGACTGATACGCAGTATTTT	CAWSVTGGWTDTQYF
TRBV30	few	TRBJ2-1	TRBD2	TGTGCCTGGAGTGTAGGGACTAGCGGGGGGGCGGGGCAGTTCTTC	CAWSVGTSGGAGQFF
TRBV5-6	once	TRBJ1-4	TRBD1	TGTGCCAGCAGCTTGACCGGGACAGGGGGCTTTGGGAAACTGTTTTTT	CASSLTGTGGFGKLFF
TRBV6-5	-	TRBJ1-1	TRBD1	TGTGCCAGCAGTTACTCATTCCAGGGGGGTCCCACCGAAGCTTTCTTT	CASSYSFQGGPTEAFF
TRBV4-2	-	TRBJ1-2	-	TGTGCCAGCAGCCAAGAGAAGACTACGGGAGGCTACACCTTC	CASSQEKTTGGYTF
TRBV6-1	-	TRBJ2-7	-	TGTGCCAGCAGTGCCGGAATTGGCAGGCCCTACTACGAGCAGTACTTC	CASSAGIGRPYYEQYF
TRBV7-2	-	TRBJ2-7	-	TGTGCCAGCAGCTTATCTCAGGGGCCTACCTACGAGCAGTACTTC	CASSLSQGPTYEQYF
TRBV5-6	few	TRBJ2-6	-	TGTGCCAGCAGCTTGGTTGGGGGGGGCTCCCGATGGGGGGCCAACGTCCTGACTTTC	CASSLVGGGSRWGANVLTF
TRBV5-6	-	TRBJ2-3	TRBD2	TGTGCCAGCAGCCCGCCAGGACTAGCGGCTTTCCCTAGCACAGATACGCAGTATTTT	CASSPPGLAAFPSTDTQYF
TRBV7-9	few	TRBJ1-2	-	TGTTCCAGCAGCTTACCCCCCGGCTATGGCTACACCTTC	CSSSLPPGYGYTF
TRBV12-5	-	TRBJ1-1	TRBD1	TGTGCTAGTGGTTTGGGGACAGGCAACACTGAAGCTTTCTTT	CASGLGTGNTEAFF
TRBV7-2	once	TRBJ1-6	TRBD1	TGTGCCAGCAGCCCCGACAGGGGTAATTCACCCCTCCACTTT	CASSPDRGNSPLHF
TRBV15	-	TRBJ1-2	TRBD1	TGTGCCACCAGCAGAGACGGACAGGGTAGAACCTTC	CATSRDGQGRTF
TRBV18	-	TRBJ1-1	TRBD1	TGTGCCAGCTCACCCGGACAGGCACCTGAAGCTTTCTTT	CASSPGQAPEAFF
TRBV4-3	-	TRBJ1-2	-	TGCGCCAGCAGCCAAGACGTAGGGGACTACTATGGCTACACCTTC	CASSQDVGDYYGYTF
TRBV6-5	-	TRBJ2-3	TRBD2	TGTGCCAGCAGTGCGGGGGGGCTGGCAGATACGCAGTATTTT	CASSAGGLADTQYF
TRBV6-6	-	TRBJ1-2	-	TGTGCCAGCAGCTACAGGGACACTAACTATGGCTACACCTTC	CASSYRDTNYGYTF
TRBV4-3	-	TRBJ2-3	-	TGCGCCAGCAGCCGCAAGTCCACACAACACACAGATACGCAGTATTTT	CASSRKSTQHTDTQYF
TRBV6-5	-	TRBJ1-5	-	TGTGCCAGCAGCGACAGCGTCCTAAAGCCCCAGCATTTT	CASSDSVLKPQHF
TRBV28	-	TRBJ1-1	TRBD1	TGTGCCAGCAGTCTTACATCAGGGGGTGCGAACACTGAAGCTTTCTTT	CASSLTSGGANTEAFF
TRBV5-8	once	TRBJ1-4	-	TGTGCCAGCAGCGGGGGACATTCAACTAATGAAAAACTGTTTTTT	CASSGGHSTNEKLFF
TRBV7-2	-	TRBJ1-6	TRBD1	TGTGCCAGCAGCCAAGGGGGCGGAGGAACCCACTTT	CASSQGGGGTHF
TRBV10-2	few	TRBJ1-6	TRBD1	TGCGCCAGCGGAAGAGGGACAGGGAGCGGTAATTCACCCCTCCACTTT	CASGRGTGSGNSPLHF
TRBV5-1	-	TRBJ2-1	-	TGCGCCAGCAGCTTGGCCGGGGTGTCTAGCAATGAGCAGTTCTTC	CASSLAGVSSNEQFF
TRBV7-9	-	TRBJ1-1	-	TGTGCCAGCAGCTTAGCGGAGGGCACTGAAGCTTTCTTT	CASSLAEGTEAFF
TRBV28	-	TRBJ1-6	-	TGTGCCAGCAACATACAGGGCCTGTATAATTCACCCCTCCACTTT	CASNIQGLYNSPLHF
TRBV19	-	TRBJ2-5	TRBD2	TGTGCCAGTAGTGTCCTAGCGGGGGGGCGTGAGACCCAGTACTTC	CASSVLAGGRETQYF
TRBV9	-	TRBJ1-2	-	TGTGCCAGCACATTGGTGGCGGATAACTATGGCTACACCTTC	CASTLVADNYGYTF
TRBV6-6	-	TRBJ2-5	-	TGTGCCAGCAGAAGGAGTCAGAAGACCCAGTACTTC	CASRRSQKTQYF
TRBV7-9	-	TRBJ2-7	-	TGTGCCAGCAGCTCAGGAAACTCTAACTCCTACGAGCAGTACTTC	CASSSGNSNSYEQYF
TRBV6-6	-	TRBJ1-2	TRBD1	TGTGCCAGCAGTTACGGACAGGGGGAGGGCTACACCTTC	CASSYGQGEGYTF
TRBV7-7	-	TRBJ2-1	-	TGTGCTAGCAGCTTGGGGCCCGACAATGAGCAGTTCTTC	CASSLGPDNEQFF
TRBV5-8	-	TRBJ2-3	TRBD1	TGTGCCAGCAGCAGGGGACAGGGCTCAGATACGCAGTATTTT	CASSRGQGSDTQYF
TRBV5-1	-	TRBJ2-6	-	TGCGCCAGCAGCCCTGACGTCCCTCCTGGGGCCAACGGCCTGACTTTC	CASSPDVPPGANGLTF
TRBV28	-	TRBJ1-3	-	TGTGCCAGCAGTGACACCTTCTCTGGAAACACCATATATTTT	CASSDTFSGNTIYF
TRBV19	once	TRBJ1-2	-	TGTGCCAGTAGTATTCCGGGGGGGAACTATGGCTACACCTTC	CASSIPGGNYGYTF
TRBV6-6	-	TRBJ1-3	-	TGTGCCAGCAGTTACCCTCCTCCTGTCTCTGGAAACACCATATATTTT	CASSYPPPVSGNTIYF
TRBV6-6	few	TRBJ1-3	-	TGTGCCAGCTACTACTCTGGAAACACCATATATTTT	CASYYSGNTIYF
TRBV5-6	-	TRBJ2-4	TRBD1	TGTGCCAGCAGCTTGGGGGGACAGAAAGCCAAAAACATTCAGTACTTC	CASSLGGQKAKNIQYF
TRBV29-1	-	TRBJ1-5	-	TGCAGCGTTGAGTACGGGAACAATCAGCCCCAGCATTTT	CSVEYGNNQPQHF
TRBV6-1	-	TRBJ2-7	-	TGTGCCAGAACAGGTTATGACGTCGAGCAGTACTTC	CARTGYDVEQYF
TRBV6-1	few	TRBJ1-6	-	TGTGCTACCACCCGCCTCGACAGCGTCAATTCACCCCTCCACTTT	CATTRLDSVNSPLHF
TRBV11-2	-	TRBJ2-3	-	TGTGCCAGCAGCTTAGATCAGGGTAACACAGATACGCAGTATTTT	CASSLDQGNTDTQYF
TRBV23-1	-	TRBJ2-3	-	TGCGCCAGCAGTCAATTCAGGGGTGCTAGCACAGATACGCAGTATTTT	CASSQFRGASTDTQYF
TRBV13	once	TRBJ2-2	TRBD2	TGTGCCAGCAGCGAGTACAGGGGGCTGGGACTAGCGGGGGGCGCCACCGGGGAGCTGTTTTTT	CASSEYRGLGLAGGATGELFF
TRBV18	-	TRBJ1-1	TRBD1	TGTGCCAGCTCACTACTGGGACAGCCCATAATGTTTCAGGGTGAAGCTTTCTTT	CASSLLGQPIMFQGEAFF
TRBV9	-	TRBJ1-3	-	TGTGCCAGCAGCTGGGACTCGAGCTCTGGAAACACCATATATTTT	CASSWDSSSGNTIYF
TRBV7-6	-	TRBJ2-2	TRBD2	TGTGCCAGCAGCTTGGGGGTAGCGGGCGCCGGGGAGCTGTTTTTT	CASSLGVAGAGELFF
TRBV7-9	-	TRBJ1-1	-	TGTGCCAGCAGCAGCAGAGACTACACTGAAGCTTTCTTT	CASSSRDYTEAFF
TRBV18	-	TRBJ1-1	TRBD1	TGTGCCAGCTCACCCATTCGGACAGGGTACACTGAAGCTTTCTTT	CASSPIRTGYTEAFF
TRBV30	-	TRBJ2-3	TRBD2	TGTGCCTTGGAACCTAGCGGGGGGTCCGGGGATACGCAGTATTTT	CALEPSGGSGDTQYF
TRBV10-1	once	TRBJ2-5	-	TGCGCCAGCAGTCCGTTCCCGACAGGCGGAGGAGCGACCCAGTACTTC	CASSPFPTGGGATQYF
TRBV12-5	few	TRBJ2-7	TRBD1	TGTGCTAGTGGTTGGACAGGGAGCGAGCAGTACTTC	CASGWTGSEQYF